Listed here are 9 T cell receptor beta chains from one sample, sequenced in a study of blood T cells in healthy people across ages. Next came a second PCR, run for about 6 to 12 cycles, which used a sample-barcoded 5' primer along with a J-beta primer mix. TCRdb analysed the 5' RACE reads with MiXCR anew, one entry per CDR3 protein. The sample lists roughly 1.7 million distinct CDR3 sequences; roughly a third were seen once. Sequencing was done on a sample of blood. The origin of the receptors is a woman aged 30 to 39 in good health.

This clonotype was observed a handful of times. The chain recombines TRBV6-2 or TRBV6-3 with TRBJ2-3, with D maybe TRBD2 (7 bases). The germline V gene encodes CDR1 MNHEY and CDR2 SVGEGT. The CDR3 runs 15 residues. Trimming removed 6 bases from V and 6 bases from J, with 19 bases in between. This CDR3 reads CASRTPRGARDTQYF. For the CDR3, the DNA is TGTGCCAGCAGGACGCCCCGGGGGGCCAGGGATACGCAGTATTTT.

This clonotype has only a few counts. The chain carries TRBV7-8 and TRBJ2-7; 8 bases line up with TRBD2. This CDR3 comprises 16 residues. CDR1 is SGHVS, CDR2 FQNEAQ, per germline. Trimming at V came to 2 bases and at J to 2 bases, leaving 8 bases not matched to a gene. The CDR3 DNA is TGTGCCAGCAGCTTAATGGCTAGCGGGCAAACCTACGAGCAGTACTTC. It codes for CASSLMASGQTYEQYF.

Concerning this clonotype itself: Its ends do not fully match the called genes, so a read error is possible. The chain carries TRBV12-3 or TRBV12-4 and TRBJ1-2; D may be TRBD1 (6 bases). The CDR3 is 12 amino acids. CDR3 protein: CAGSLGGDGYTF. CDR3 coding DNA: TGTGCCGGCAGTCTAGGGGGGGATGGCTACACCTTC.

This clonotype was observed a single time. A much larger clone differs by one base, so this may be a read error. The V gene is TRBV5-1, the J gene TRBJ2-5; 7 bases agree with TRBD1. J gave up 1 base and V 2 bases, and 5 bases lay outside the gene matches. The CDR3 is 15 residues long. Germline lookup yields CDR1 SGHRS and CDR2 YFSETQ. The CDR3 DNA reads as TGCGCCAGCAGCTTCGCCGGGGACAGCCAAGAGACCCAGTACTTC. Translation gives CASSFAGDSQETQYF.

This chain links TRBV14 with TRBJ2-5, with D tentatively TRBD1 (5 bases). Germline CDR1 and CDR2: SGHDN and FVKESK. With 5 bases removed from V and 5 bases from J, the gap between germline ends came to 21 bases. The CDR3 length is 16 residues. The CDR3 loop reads CASSEVKSRDHETQYF. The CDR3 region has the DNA TGTGCCAGCAGCGAAGTTAAGTCCAGGGATCATGAGACCCAGTACTTC.

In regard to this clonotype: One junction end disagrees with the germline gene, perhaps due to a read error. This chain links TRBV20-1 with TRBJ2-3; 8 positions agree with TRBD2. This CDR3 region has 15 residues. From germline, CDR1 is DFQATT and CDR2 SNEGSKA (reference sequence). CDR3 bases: TGCGGTGCTAAAGCCCTGCGGGGGGGCACAGATACGCAGTATTTT. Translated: CGAKALRGGTDTQYF.

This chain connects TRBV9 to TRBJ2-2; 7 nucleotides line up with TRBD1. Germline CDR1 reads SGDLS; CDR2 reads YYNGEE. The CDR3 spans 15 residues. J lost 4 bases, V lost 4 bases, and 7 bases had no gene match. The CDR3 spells CASSTGTVFTGELFF. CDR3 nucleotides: TGTGCCAGCAGCACCGGGACAGTTTTCACCGGGGAGCTGTTTTTT. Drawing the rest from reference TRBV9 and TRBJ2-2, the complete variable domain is DSGVTQTPKHLITATGQRVTLRCSPRSGDLSVYWYQQSLDQGLQFLIQYYNGEERAKGNILERFSAQQFPDLHSELNLSSLELGDSALYFCASSTGTVFTGELFFGEGSRLTVL.

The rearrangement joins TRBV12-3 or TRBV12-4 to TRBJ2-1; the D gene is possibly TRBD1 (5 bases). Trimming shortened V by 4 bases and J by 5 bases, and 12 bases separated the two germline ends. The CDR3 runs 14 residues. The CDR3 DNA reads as TGTGCCAGCAGTTCCCCAGGGCAGAACAATGAGCAGTTCTTC. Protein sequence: CASSSPGQNNEQFF.

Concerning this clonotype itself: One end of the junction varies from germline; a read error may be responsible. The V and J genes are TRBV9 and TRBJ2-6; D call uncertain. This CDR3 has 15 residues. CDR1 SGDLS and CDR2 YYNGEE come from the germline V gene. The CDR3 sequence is CASSGWLSGTNVLTF. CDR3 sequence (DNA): TGTGCCAGCAGCGGCTGGCTCTCTGGGACCAACGTCCTGACTTTC. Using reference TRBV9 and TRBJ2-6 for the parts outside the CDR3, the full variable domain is DSGVTQTPKHLITATGQRVTLRCSPRSGDLSVYWYQQSLDQGLQFLIQYYNGEERAKGNILERFSAQQFPDLHSELNLSSLELGDSALYFCASSGWLSGTNVLTFGAGSRLTVL.